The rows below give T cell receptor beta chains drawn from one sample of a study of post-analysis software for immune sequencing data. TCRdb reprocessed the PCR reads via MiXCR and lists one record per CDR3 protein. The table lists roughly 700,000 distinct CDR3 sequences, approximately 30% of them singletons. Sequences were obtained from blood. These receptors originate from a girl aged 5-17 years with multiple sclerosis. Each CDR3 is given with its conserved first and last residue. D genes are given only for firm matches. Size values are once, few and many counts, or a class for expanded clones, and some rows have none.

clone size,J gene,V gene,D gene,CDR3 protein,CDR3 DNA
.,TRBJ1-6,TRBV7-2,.,CASSSRGGASPLHF,TGTGCCAGCAGCTCTCGCGGGGGAGCCTCACCCCTCCACTTT
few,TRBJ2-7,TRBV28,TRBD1,CASSPPGRGYEQYF,TGTGCCAGCAGCCCTCCGGGCAGGGGGTACGAGCAGTACTTC
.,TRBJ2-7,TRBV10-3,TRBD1,CAISESGQGGEQYF,TGTGCCATCAGTGAGTCGGGACAGGGCGGCGAGCAGTACTTC
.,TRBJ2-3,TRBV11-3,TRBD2,CASSSGRGLSTDTQYF,TGTGCCAGCAGCTCAGGGCGGGGACTAAGCACAGATACGCAGTATTTT
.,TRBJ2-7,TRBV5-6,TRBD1,CANRVMRGPLYEQYF,TGTGCCAACCGGGTAATGAGGGGGCCTCTCTACGAGCAGTACTTC
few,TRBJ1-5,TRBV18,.,CASSPRQRINQPQHF,TGTGCCAGCTCACCAAGACAGAGAATTAATCAGCCCCAGCATTTT
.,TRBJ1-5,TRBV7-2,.,CASSLVRTQPQHF,TGTGCCAGCAGCCTGGTCAGAACTCAGCCCCAGCATTTT
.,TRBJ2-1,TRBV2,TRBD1,CASSRQGSGWNEQFF,TGTGCCAGCAGCAGACAGGGAAGTGGTTGGAATGAGCAGTTCTTC
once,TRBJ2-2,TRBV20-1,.,CSALTASGTGELFF,TGCAGTGCGTTGACGGCTTCGGGCACCGGGGAGCTGTTTTTT
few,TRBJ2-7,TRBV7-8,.,CASSSFGFTYEQYF,TGTGCCAGCAGCTCCTTCGGCTTCACCTACGAGCAGTACTTC